This T cell receptor (beta chain) came from a study of shared clonotypes between healthy human individuals. The repertoire was sequenced with immunoSEQ multiplex PCR; TCRdb's copy has only in-frame clones and lacks some. The sample carries approximately 940,000 clones, 70% to 85% recorded once. A note on this clone: Its target is unknown. The germline gene is not matched at one end of the junction; a read error may be the cause.

Overall study findings and caveats: Represented diversity (both genetic and exposure-history) was limited by the small number of donors.

The sample taken for sequencing was memory CD4+ T cells sorted from blood. Described subset: CD45RA-negative fraction. This receptor was obtained from a young man in good health.

The CDR3 region has the DNA TGTGCTAGCAGCCCAGGGGTTTCCTACAATGAGCAGTTCTTC. Its translation is CASSPGVSYNEQFF. The J gene is TRBJ2-1, the V gene TRBV7-7; possibly TRBD1 for D (6 bases). Germline V lookup: CDR1 SSHAT, CDR2 FNYEAQ (reference sequence). The CDR3 consists of 14 residues.